A single sample is the source of the 3 T cell receptor beta chains below, sequenced in a study of shared clonotypes between healthy human individuals. The assay was immunoSEQ multiplex PCR, and TCRdb's table has in-frame clones only and misses some. The repertoire holds some 980,000 clones, with approximately 80% as singletons. Sequenced input: memory CD4+ T cells sorted from blood. This sample's subset: CD45RA-negative fraction. These receptors were collected from a man aged 18 to 30 in good health.

This chain links TRBV4-3 with TRBJ2-3; weak D call: TRBD2 (5 bases). Per germline, CDR1 LGHNA and CDR2 YSLEER. This CDR3 has 18 residues. V gave up 0 bases and J gave up 2 bases, with 18 bases separating them. CDR3 coding DNA: TGCGCCAGCAGCCAAGATACCCCGGCGGGTGGATTCACAGATACGCAGTATTTT. Translating gives CASSQDTPAGGFTDTQYF.

The chain recombines TRBV27 with TRBJ1-1; 8 nucleotides agree with TRBD1. The CDR3 is made up of 16 amino acids. Germline V gives CDR1 MNHEY, CDR2 SMNVEV (reference sequence). The V and J ends lost 0 bases and 3 bases, in that order; junction bases with no gene match: 6. The CDR3 nucleotides are TGTGCCAGCAGTTTATCGTCCCGGACAGGGTACACTGAAGCTTTCTTT. Translated: CASSLSSRTGYTEAFF.

This clone has a count of ten or more. The chain recombines TRBV27 with TRBJ1-5; TRBD1 aligns across 10 bases. Unmatched junction bases numbered 9, after V lost 3 bases and J lost 7 bases. CDR1 is MNHEY and CDR2 is SMNVEV in the germline V gene (reference sequence). The CDR3 is made up of 16 amino acids. The CDR3 DNA reads TGTGCCAGCAGTTTTTACGGACAGGGGGGAGGCCAGCCCCAGCATTTT. Translation: CASSFYGQGGGQPQHF.